Included here is one TCR beta chain sequence, with context. As processed by the authors: Amplification of reference gene primers was used by the study to estimate nucleated cell counts. The repertoire was sequenced with immunoSEQ multiplex PCR; TCRdb's copy has only in-frame clones and lacks some. The V and J calls and clone size are taken from that table; D and trimming were inferred from the DNA. The table includes 350,000 to 450,000 clones, 75% to 90% detected once. Germline-derived CDR1 and CDR2 are MGHRA and YSYEKL. CDR3 length equals 14 residues. V was clipped by 5 bases and J by 1 base, with 12 bases between them. This record belongs to a study of blood T cell repertoires in COVID-19. Overall study: Both acute and convalescent COVID-19 samples were obtained from the United States, Italy and Spain.

During active infection, Seattle patients enrolled and were then monitored through disease. The TCR was taken from a woman aged 40-49 years with COVID-19, enrolled during active disease. The J gene is TRBJ2-7, the V gene TRBV4-1; D is uncertain. The sequenced sample consisted of peripheral blood. As DNA, the CDR3 is TGCGCCAGCAGCACCCGGCCGGAGTCCTACGAGCAGTACTTC. Its protein is CASSTRPESYEQYF.